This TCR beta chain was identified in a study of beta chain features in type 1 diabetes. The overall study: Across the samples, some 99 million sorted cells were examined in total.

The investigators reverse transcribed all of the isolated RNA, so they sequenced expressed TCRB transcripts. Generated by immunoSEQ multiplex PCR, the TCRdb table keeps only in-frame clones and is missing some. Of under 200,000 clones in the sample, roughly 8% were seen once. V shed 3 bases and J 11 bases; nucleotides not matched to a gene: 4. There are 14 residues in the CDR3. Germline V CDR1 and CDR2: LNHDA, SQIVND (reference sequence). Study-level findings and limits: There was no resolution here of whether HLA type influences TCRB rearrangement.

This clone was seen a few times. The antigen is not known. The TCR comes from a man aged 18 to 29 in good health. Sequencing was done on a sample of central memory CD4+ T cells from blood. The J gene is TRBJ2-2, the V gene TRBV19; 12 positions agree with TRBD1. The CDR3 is CASSITGQGAELFF. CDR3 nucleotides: TGTGCCAGTAGTATTACGGGACAGGGGGCTGAGCTGTTTTTT.